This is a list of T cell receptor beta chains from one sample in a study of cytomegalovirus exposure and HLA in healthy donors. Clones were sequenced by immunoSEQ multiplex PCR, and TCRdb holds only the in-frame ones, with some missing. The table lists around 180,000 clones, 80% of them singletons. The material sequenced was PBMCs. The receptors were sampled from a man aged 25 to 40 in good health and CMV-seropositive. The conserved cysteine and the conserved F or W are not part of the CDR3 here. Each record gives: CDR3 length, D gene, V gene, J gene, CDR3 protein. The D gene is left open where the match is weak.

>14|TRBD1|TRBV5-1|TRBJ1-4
ASSPNFGTGGEKLF
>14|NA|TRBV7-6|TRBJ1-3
ASRPRTGSSGNTIY
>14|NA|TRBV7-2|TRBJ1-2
ASSLAKQGWVDGYT
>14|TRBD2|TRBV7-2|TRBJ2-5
ASSLVSGAGEETQY
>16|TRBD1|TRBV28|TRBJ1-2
ASSFPAGGGMLNYGYT
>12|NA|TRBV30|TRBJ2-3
AWSGRGWTDTQY
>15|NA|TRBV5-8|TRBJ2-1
ASSGPTLGVDHNEQF
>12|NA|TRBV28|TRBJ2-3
ASSLGLVADTQY
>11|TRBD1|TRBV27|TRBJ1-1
ASSFLDRGEAF
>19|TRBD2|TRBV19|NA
ASSILLPGLAGRPSSYEQY
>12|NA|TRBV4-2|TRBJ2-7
ASSQDTRAGEQY
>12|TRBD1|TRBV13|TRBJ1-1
ASSLDRGLSEAF
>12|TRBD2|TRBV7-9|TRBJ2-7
ASSAGDYVSEQY
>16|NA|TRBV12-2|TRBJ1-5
ASRLTPTGEISNQPQH
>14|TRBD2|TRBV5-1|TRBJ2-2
ASSLERGGNTGELF
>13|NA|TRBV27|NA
ASRSRESQYYEQY
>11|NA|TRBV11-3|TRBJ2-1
ASSLERYNEQF
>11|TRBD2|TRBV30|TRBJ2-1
AWSGGTSGEQF
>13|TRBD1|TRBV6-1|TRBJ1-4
ASSQRTGGFEKLF
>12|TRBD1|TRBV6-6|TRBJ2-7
ASSPGQGEYEQY
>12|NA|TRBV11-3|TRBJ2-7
ASSFRGKEYEQY
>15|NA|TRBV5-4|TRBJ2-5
ASSLVGRRGPQETQY
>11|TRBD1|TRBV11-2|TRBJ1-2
ASRGDRGYGYT
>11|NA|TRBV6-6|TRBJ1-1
ASDLTGNTEAF
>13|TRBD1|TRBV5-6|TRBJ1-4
ASSRQGAAGEKLF
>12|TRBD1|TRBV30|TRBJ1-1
AWSSRGREAEAF
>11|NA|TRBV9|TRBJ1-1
ASSPRGRAEAF
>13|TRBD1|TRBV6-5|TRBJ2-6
ASSRQGAGANVLT
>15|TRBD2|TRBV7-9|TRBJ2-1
ASSSGTSGGSYNEQF
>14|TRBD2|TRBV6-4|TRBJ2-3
ASSETGLAGTDTQY
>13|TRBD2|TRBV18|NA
ASSPGTSGPYEQY
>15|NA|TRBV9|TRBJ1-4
ASSVEDSGRVREKLF
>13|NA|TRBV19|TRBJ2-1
ASSTYGGSYNEQF
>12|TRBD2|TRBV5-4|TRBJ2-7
ASSARLAPLEQY
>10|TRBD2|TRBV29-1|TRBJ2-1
GFKRGNNEQF
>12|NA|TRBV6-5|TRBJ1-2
ASADSTVTYGYT
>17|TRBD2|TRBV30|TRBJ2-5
AWSVLTSGPSGSSETQY
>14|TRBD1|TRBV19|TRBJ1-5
ASSMDGTGGNQPQH
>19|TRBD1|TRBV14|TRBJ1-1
ASSRKFFGPGTGGSGTEAF
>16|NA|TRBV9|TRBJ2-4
ASSVGPGGLVAKNIQY
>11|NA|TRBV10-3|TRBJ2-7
AISESAGDEQY
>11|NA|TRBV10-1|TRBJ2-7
ARLSIAGPEQY
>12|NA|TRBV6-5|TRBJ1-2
ASSPSAGARGYT
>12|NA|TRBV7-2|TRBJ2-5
ASSFSSGQETQY
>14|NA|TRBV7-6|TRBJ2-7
ASSPARGHGRYEQY
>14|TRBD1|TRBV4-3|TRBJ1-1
ASSQERGQGHSEAF
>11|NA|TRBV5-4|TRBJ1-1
ASSLSPDTEAF
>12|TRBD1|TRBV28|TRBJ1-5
ASSTRGPHQPQH
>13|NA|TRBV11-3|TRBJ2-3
ASSLGDTITDTQY
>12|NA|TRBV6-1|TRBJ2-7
ASSEGHRAYEQY
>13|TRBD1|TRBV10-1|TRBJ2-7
ASSRTGGSSYEQY
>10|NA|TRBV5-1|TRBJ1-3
ASRDSGNTIY
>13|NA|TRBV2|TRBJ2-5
ASSGTTGEQETQY
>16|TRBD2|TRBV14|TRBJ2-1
ASSPRTSGRGSYNEQF
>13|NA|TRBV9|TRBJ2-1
ASSVARGNYNEQF
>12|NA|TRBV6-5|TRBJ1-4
ASSPQGFNEKLF
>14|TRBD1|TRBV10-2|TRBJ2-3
ASSEYRTGALDTQY
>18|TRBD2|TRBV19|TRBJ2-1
ASSISSGSRFRSSYNEQF
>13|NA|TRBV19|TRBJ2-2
ASSIDYRVAGELF
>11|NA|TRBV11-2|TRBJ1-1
ASSLDRTGEAF